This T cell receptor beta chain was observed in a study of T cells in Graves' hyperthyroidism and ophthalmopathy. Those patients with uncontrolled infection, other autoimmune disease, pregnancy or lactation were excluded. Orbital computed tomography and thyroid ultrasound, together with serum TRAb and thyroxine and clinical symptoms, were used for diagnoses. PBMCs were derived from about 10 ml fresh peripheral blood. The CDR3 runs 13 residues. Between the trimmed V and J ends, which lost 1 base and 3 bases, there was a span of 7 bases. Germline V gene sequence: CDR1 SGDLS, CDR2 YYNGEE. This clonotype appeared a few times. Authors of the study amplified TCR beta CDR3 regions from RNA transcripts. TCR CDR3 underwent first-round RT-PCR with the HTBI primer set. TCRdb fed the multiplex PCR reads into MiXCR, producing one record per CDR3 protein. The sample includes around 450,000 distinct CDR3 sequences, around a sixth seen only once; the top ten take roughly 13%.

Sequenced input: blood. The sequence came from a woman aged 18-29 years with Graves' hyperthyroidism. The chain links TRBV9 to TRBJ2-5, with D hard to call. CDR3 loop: CASSVFPKETQYF. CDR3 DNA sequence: TGTGCCAGCAGCGTATTTCCAAAAGAGACCCAGTACTTC.